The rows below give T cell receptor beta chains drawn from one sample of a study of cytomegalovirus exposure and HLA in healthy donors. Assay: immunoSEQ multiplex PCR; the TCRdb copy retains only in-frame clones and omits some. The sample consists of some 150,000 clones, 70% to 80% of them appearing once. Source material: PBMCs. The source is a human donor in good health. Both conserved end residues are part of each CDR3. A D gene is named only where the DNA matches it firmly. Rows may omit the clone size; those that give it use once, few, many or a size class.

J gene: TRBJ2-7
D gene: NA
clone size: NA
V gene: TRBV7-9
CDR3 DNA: TGTGCCAGCAGCTCCCAACTAACTACGGAGCAGTACTTC
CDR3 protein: CASSSQLTTEQYF

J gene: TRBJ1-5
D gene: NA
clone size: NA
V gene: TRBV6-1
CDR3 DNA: TGTGCCAGCAGTGAAGCAGGAGGGTTGGGTCAGCCCCAGCATTTT
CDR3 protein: CASSEAGGLGQPQHF

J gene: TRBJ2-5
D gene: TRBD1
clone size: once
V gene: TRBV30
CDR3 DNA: TGTGCCTGGGATACACAGGGGGTGGCGGAGACCCAGTACTTC
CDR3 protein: CAWDTQGVAETQYF

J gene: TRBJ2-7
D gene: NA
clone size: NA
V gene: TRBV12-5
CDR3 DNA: TGTGCTAGTGGCAAGAGCCGGGAGACCCAAAGCTCCTACGAGCAGTACTTC
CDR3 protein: CASGKSRETQSSYEQYF

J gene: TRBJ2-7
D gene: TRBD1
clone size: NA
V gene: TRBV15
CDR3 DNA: TGTGCCACCAGCAGAGGGCAGGGGGACTCCTACGAGCAGTACTTC
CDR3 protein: CATSRGQGDSYEQYF

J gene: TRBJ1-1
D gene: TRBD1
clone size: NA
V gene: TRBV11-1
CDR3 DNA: TGTGCCAGCAGCGTCGGACAGGGAGAGGCCACTGAAGCTTTCTTT
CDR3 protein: CASSVGQGEATEAFF

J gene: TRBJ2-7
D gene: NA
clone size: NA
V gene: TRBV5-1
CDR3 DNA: TGCGCCAGCCATGATCCAGCGGGCCCCTACGAGCAGTACTTC
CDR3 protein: CASHDPAGPYEQYF

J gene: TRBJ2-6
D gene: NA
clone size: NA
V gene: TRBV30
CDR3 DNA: TGTGCCTGGAGTGGCTTCAGGGCTGGGGCCAACGTCCTGACTTTC
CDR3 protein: CAWSGFRAGANVLTF

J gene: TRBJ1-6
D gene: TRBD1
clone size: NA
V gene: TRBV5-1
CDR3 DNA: TGCGCCAGCAGCTTTGGACAGGGAAGGTCACCCCTCCACTTT
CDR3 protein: CASSFGQGRSPLHF

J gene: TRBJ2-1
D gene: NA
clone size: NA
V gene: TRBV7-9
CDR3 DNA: TGTGCCAGCAGCTCCCGTACAACCTACAATGAGCAGTTCTTC
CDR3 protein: CASSSRTTYNEQFF

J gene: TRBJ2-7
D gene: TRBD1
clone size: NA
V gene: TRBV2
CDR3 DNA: TGTGCCAGCAGTCAGGACAGGTCCTACGAGCAGTACTTC
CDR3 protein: CASSQDRSYEQYF

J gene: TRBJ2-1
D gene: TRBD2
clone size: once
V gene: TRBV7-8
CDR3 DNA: TGTGCCAGCAGCAAGACTAGCGGGCCTTACAATGAGCAGTTCTTC
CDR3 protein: CASSKTSGPYNEQFF

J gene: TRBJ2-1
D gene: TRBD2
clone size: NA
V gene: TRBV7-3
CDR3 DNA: TGTGCCAGCAGCTTGACGGGAGGGCCTCTCTACAATGAGCAGTTCTTC
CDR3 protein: CASSLTGGPLYNEQFF

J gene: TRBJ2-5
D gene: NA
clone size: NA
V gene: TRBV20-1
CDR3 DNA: TGCAGTGCTAGTTATGAGGAGACCCAGTACTTC
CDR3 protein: CSASYEETQYF

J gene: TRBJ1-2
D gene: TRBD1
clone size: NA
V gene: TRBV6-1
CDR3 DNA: TGTGCCAGCAGTGAAAGACAGGGTTGGGATGGCTACACCTTC
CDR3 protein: CASSERQGWDGYTF

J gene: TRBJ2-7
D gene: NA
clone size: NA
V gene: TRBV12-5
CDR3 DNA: TGTGCTAGTGGTTCGAGAGAGGTGTCTCCCCTCCTGTACGAGCAGTACTTC
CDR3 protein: CASGSREVSPLLYEQYF

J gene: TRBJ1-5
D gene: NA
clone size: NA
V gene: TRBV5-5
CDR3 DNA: TGTGCCAGCAGCTACGGGACTACAAATCAGCCCCAGCATTTT
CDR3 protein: CASSYGTTNQPQHF

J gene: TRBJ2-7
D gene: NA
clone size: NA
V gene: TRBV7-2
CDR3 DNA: TGTGCCAGCAGCCGTAACGGGGTATCCGAGCAGTACTTC
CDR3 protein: CASSRNGVSEQYF

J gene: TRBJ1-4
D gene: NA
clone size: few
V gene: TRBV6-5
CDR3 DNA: TGTGCCAGCAGTTACGGAGGGTCGCTATCCGAAAAACTGTTTTTT
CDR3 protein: CASSYGGSLSEKLFF

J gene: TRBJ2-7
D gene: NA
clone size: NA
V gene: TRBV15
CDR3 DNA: TGTGCCACCAGCAGAGAGTCTGAGGTTTCCGTGCAGTACTTC
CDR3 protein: CATSRESEVSVQYF